The 24 T cell receptor beta chains below all came from one sample that was sequenced in a study of T-cell memory formation after mild COVID-19. TCRdb recomputed calls from the 5' RACE reads with MiXCR, one row per CDR3 protein. This table holds a few hundred thousand distinct CDR3 sequences, roughly 20% found once. Sequenced: PBMCs or a T cell subset sorted from them (not recorded which). The receptors derive from an adult woman who had mild COVID-19 (a few samples of this study predate the infection). Cell type and time point are not known.

The rearrangement links TRBV7-2 to TRBJ2-7, with D uncertain. There are 13 residues in the CDR3. CDR1 and CDR2 from the germline V gene are SGHTA and FQGNSA. The V end was cut by 1 base, the J end by 3 bases, with 7 bases between. CDR3 coding DNA: TGTGCCAGCAGCTTAGGGCACCTCTACGAGCAGTACTTC. It specifies CASSLGHLYEQYF.

V gene TRBV20-1 combines with J gene TRBJ1-2; TRBD1 aligns across 10 bases. Germline V gene data show CDR1 as DFQATT and CDR2 as SNEGSKA (reference sequence). The CDR3 spans 14 residues. V trimming: 5 bases; J trimming: 7 bases; junction bases outside the gene matches: 10. The CDR3 nucleotides are TGCAGTGCTGTTCAGACAGGGGGCGCCGGTGGCTACACCTTC. This translates into CSAVQTGGAGGYTF.

This clonotype was seen a single time. V and J are TRBV7-2 and TRBJ2-7, with D perhaps being TRBD1 or TRBD2 (6 bases each). The CDR3 runs 14 residues. Trimming removed 5 bases at V and 3 bases at J, with 14 bases between. Germline V CDR1 and CDR2: SGHTA, FQGNSA. CDR3 amino acids: CASSRLGGLYEQYF. The CDR3 DNA is TGTGCCAGCAGCCGCCTTGGGGGGCTCTACGAGCAGTACTTC.

The chain carries TRBV7-8 and TRBJ2-1; unclear D gene. Per germline, CDR1 SGHVS and CDR2 FQNEAQ. Trimming removed 5 bases at V and 15 bases at J, with 17 bases between. This CDR3 has 12 amino acids. The CDR3 nucleotides are TGTGCCAGCAGCCCTAGTCGGGTTGTGTTGTTCTTC. This codes for CASSPSRVVLFF.

A single count supports this clonotype. The chain is built from TRBV5-5 and TRBJ1-2; no firm D call. This CDR3 region has 13 residues. V lost 3 bases and J 4 bases, leaving 10 bases between the germline ends. Germline assignment: CDR1 SGHKS and CDR2 YYEKEE (reference sequence). CDR3 protein: CASSSPNLYGYTF. CDR3 nucleotide sequence: TGTGCCAGCAGCTCGCCGAACCTCTATGGCTACACCTTC.

The CDR3 nucleotides read TGCGCCAGCAGCTTGGAAAGACAGGGAAAGCCTTTCTTT. It codes for CASSLERQGKPFF. The gene calls are TRBV5-1 and TRBJ1-1, with 7 positions matching TRBD1. The J segment lost 12 bases and the V segment lost 0 bases, leaving 8 bases of the junction unmatched. Germline CDR1 reads SGHRS; CDR2 reads YFSETQ. The CDR3 totals 13 residues.

The J gene is TRBJ2-7, the V gene TRBV9, with TRBD1 as a possible D gene (6 bases). The CDR3 spans 15 residues. V lost 2 bases, J lost 3 bases, and 15 bases lay in between. Per germline, CDR1 SGDLS and CDR2 YYNGEE. The CDR3 DNA reads as TGTGCCAGCAGCGTCGGGACAACGAGGGGCTACGAGCAGTACTTC. This codes for CASSVGTTRGYEQYF.

The genes are TRBV24-1 and TRBJ2-1; 7 bases match TRBD1. The CDR3 runs to 15 residues. The ends lost 0 bases at V and 3 bases at J; junction bases unmatched: 1. Looked up from germline, CDR1 is KGHDR and CDR2 is SFDVKD. CDR3: CATSDLGQDYNEQFF. As DNA, the CDR3 is TGTGCCACCAGTGATTTGGGACAGGACTACAATGAGCAGTTCTTC.

This clonotype has more than one count but fewer than ten. This chain uses TRBV12-3 or TRBV12-4 with TRBJ2-1; the match to TRBD2 covers 9 bases. V lost 7 bases and J lost 6; bases outside the gene matches: 16. The CDR3 has 17 amino acids. In DNA form, the CDR3 reads TGTGCCAGCACCAACGGGGGTCTAGCGGGGATAGGCAATGAGCAGTTCTTC. Its protein product is CASTNGGLAGIGNEQFF.

This clonotype was seen a few times. The V and J genes are TRBV6-5 and TRBJ1-6, with D uncertain. V shed 2 bases and J shed 4 bases, with 9 bases lying between them. Germline values: CDR1 MNHEY, CDR2 SVGAGI. This CDR3 is 15 amino acids long. The CDR3 DNA is TGTGCCAGCAGTTACCAACGGAGTTATAATTCACCCCTCCACTTT. It codes for CASSYQRSYNSPLHF.

This clonotype showed up just a few times. The chain has TRBV6-6 and TRBJ2-1, with TRBD1 matching over 8 bases. Germline CDR1 and CDR2: MNHNY and SVGAGI (reference sequence). The CDR3 runs 16 residues. Unmatched junction bases numbered 14, after V lost 5 bases and J lost 8 bases. CDR3: CASSRTTGEKGHEQFF. The CDR3 region has the DNA TGTGCCAGCAGTCGAACGACAGGGGAAAAAGGGCATGAGCAGTTCTTC.

The CDR3 sequence is CSASRQLNTGELFF. CDR3 nucleotides: TGCAGTGCTAGCAGACAACTCAACACCGGGGAGCTGTTTTTT. The chain has TRBV20-1 and TRBJ2-2; D unresolved. CDR3 length: 14 residues. V lost 3 bases, J lost 2 bases, and 10 bases lay in between. CDR1 DFQATT and CDR2 SNEGSKA come from the germline V gene (reference sequence).

This clonotype appeared a few times. J is TRBJ1-2 and V is TRBV7-8; 7 bases align to TRBD1. The CDR3 length is 15 residues. V dropped 3 bases and J dropped 0; count of bases not matched to a gene: 4. Germline CDR1 and CDR2: SGHVS and FQNEAQ. This CDR3 is CASSLETGTNYGYTF. The CDR3 DNA reads as TGTGCCAGCAGCTTGGAGACAGGGACTAACTATGGCTACACCTTC.

The chain combines TRBV7-9 with TRBJ2-7; D may be TRBD1 (6 bases). Germline V gene sequence: CDR1 SEHNR, CDR2 FQNEAQ (reference sequence). The V end lost 5 bases, the J end lost 0 bases, and 14 bases lay between the germline ends. The CDR3 totals 15 residues. The CDR3 here is CASSPGQRYSYEQYF. As DNA, the CDR3 is TGTGCCAGCAGCCCCGGACAGCGCTACTCCTACGAGCAGTACTTC.

This clonotype was recorded a few times. The chain uses TRBV2 and TRBJ2-1; the match to TRBD2 covers 14 bases. V dropped 3 bases and J dropped 8; count of bases not matched to a gene: 9. The CDR3 has 17 amino acids. Looked up from germline, CDR1 is SNHLY and CDR2 is FYNNEI. This chain's CDR3 is CASSDFGLAGGYDEQFF. The CDR3 nucleotides are TGTGCCAGCAGTGATTTCGGACTAGCGGGGGGATATGATGAGCAGTTCTTC.

In regard to this clonotype: At one of its ends the junction is not consistent with the germline gene, which may arise from a read error. The chain joins TRBV2 to TRBJ2-2; D is ambiguous. The CDR3 totals 15 residues. The V gene's germline CDR1 is SNHLY and CDR2 FYNNEI. The CDR3 nucleotides are TGTGCCAGCCGTGAAGTGCACTCGAACACCGGGGAGCTGTTTTTT. Translating it yields CASREVHSNTGELFF.

The rearrangement joins TRBV7-9 to TRBJ1-3; D not certain. Trimming pared 3 bases from V and 4 bases from J, leaving 7 bases between. This CDR3 region has 13 residues. The germline CDR1 and CDR2 sequences are SEHNR and FQNEAQ (reference sequence). The CDR3 region is CASSFPLGNTIYF. CDR3 DNA sequence: TGTGCCAGCAGCTTCCCTCTCGGAAACACCATATATTTT.

This clonotype was seen ten or more times. The chain uses TRBV7-9 and TRBJ1-2; D gene uncertain. Germline loops: CDR1 SEHNR, CDR2 FQNEAQ (reference sequence). V lost 5 bases, J lost 4 bases, and 8 bases lay in between. The CDR3 loop spans 12 amino acids. The CDR3 DNA reads TGTGCCAGCAGCGCAGCGGGCTATGGCTACACCTTC. Protein sequence: CASSAAGYGYTF.

This sequence joins TRBV6-4 and TRBJ2-3; the match to TRBD2 covers 10 bases. The length of the CDR3 is 16 residues. The germline V gene has CDR1 MRHNA and CDR2 SNTAGT. J lost 6 bases, V lost 2 bases, and 8 bases had no gene match. CDR3 protein: CASSDGERGGPDTQYF. The DNA for the CDR3 is TGTGCCAGCAGTGACGGAGAGCGGGGGGGCCCGGATACGCAGTATTTT.

The V gene is TRBV7-9, the J gene TRBJ2-7, with no clear D. V was shortened by 5 bases and J by 7 bases, with 12 bases between the two germline ends. Germline-derived CDR1 and CDR2 are SEHNR and FQNEAQ (reference sequence). This CDR3 region has 12 residues. This CDR3 reads CASSRPGQEQYF. CDR3 nucleotide sequence: TGTGCCAGCAGCCGCCCGGGTCAAGAGCAGTACTTC.

Turning to this clonotype: A junction end diverges from the germline sequence, so it may reflect a read error. The chain is built from TRBV6-6 and TRBJ2-7; D assignment may be TRBD1 or TRBD2 (5 bases each). This CDR3 spans 13 amino acids. Looked up from germline, CDR1 is MNHNY and CDR2 is SVGAGI (reference sequence). CDR3 protein: CASTWDQDYAQYF. The CDR3 DNA follows: TGTGCCAGCACCTGGGACCAAGACTACGCGCAGTACTTC.

This clonotype was recorded at least ten times. This sequence joins TRBV29-1 and TRBJ2-7, with D possibly matching TRBD2 (5 bases). The CDR3 is made up of 12 amino acids. Trimming took 3 bases from V and 0 from J, leaving 6 bases between them. Per germline, CDR1 SQVTM and CDR2 ANQGSEA. The CDR3 sequence is CSVDGGSYEQYF. CDR3 nucleotides: TGCAGCGTTGACGGAGGCTCCTACGAGCAGTACTTC.

The genes are TRBV10-2 and TRBJ2-7; D may be TRBD1 (6 bases). V dropped 7 bases and J dropped 2 bases, with 9 bases sitting between them. The CDR3 totals 12 residues. Germline lookup yields CDR1 WSHSY and CDR2 SAAADI. The CDR3 DNA sequence: TGCGCCAGCAAGGACAGTCCCTACGAGCAGTACTTC. This translates into CASKDSPYEQYF.

The chain carries TRBV7-9 and TRBJ2-2; 8 nucleotides align to TRBD2. Trimming cost V 1 base and J 6 bases; bases outside gene matches: 7. The V gene's germline CDR1 is SEHNR and CDR2 FQNEAQ (reference sequence). The CDR3 extends over 16 amino acids. CDR3 residues: CASSLERGRLSGELFF. In DNA form, the CDR3 reads TGTGCCAGCAGCTTAGAACGCGGGAGGCTCTCCGGGGAGCTGTTTTTT.